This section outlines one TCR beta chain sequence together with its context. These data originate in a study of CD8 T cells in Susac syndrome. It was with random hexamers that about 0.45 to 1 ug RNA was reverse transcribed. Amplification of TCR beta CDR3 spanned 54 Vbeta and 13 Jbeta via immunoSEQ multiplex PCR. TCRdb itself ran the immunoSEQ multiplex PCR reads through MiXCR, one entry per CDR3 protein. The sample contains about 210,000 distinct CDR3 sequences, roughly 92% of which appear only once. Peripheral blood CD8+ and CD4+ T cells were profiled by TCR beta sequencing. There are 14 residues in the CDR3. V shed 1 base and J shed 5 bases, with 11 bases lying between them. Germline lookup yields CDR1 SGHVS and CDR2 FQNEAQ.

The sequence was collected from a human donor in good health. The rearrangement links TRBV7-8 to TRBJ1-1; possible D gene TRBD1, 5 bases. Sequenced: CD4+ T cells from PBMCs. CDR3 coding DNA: TGTGCCAGCAGCTTAGGGGGCTCAGGTACTGAAGCTTTCTTT. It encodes CASSLGGSGTEAFF.